Following are 21 T cell receptor beta chains from one sample sequenced in a study of beta chain features in type 1 diabetes (dated by TCRdb to 2017 to 2018). Library construction relied on the immunoSEQ multiplex PCR assay. The High Capacity cDNA Reverse Transcription Kit was used to reverse transcribe all of the isolated RNA, meaning that expressed TCRB transcripts were what got sequenced. The source is immuneACCESS, and TCRdb retained only in-frame sequences with V and J called. Part of the clones is not carried over; for the studies checked, unresolved V genes explain less than half of this, and the remainder is unexplained. The sample has under 450,000 clones on record, approximately 15% of them singletons. Less than 0.04% of the sample lies in the top ten. Material: naive CD4+ T cells from blood. Per the publication, the cell subset or site label means: true naive CD4+ T cells. The origin of the receptors is a man aged 30-40 years in good health.

This clone was counted only a few times. The identical CDR3 is also encoded by other nucleotide sequences in the sample. This sequence joins TRBV18 and TRBJ2-6; D is unclear. The CDR3 is 14 amino acids. The germline V gene encodes CDR1 KGHSH and CDR2 LQKENI. The germline V and J ends were trimmed by 0 bases and 2 bases, with 2 bases remaining between them. The CDR3, as DNA: TGTGCCAGCTCACCACCTCCTGGGGCCAACGTCCTGACTTTC. Translated: CASSPPPGANVLTF.

This clone was observed a handful of times. V usage is TRBV4-3 and J usage is TRBJ2-3; D is perhaps TRBD1 (6 bases). The CDR3 length is 12 residues. V was shortened by 5 bases and J by 5 bases, with 8 bases between the two germline ends. In germline, CDR1 is LGHNA, CDR2 YSLEER. The CDR3 DNA follows: TGCGCCAGCAGCAAAGGGGGAGATACGCAGTATTTT. It specifies CASSKGGDTQYF.

This clone was counted a few times. The V call is TRBV10-3, the J call TRBJ1-2; D not certain. The germline V gene encodes CDR1 ENHRY and CDR2 SYGVKD. This CDR3 spans 12 amino acids. V lost 5 bases, J lost 8 bases, and 12 bases lay in between. DNA for the CDR3: TGTGCCATCAGTACGACGTTTGAGGGCTACACCTTC. It specifies CAISTTFEGYTF.

This clone was detected a few times. The gene calls are TRBV7-6 and TRBJ2-6; no reliable D call. Deletions cut 0 bases from V and 0 bases from J, with 15 bases between. This CDR3 has 19 amino acids. Germline V gene sequence: CDR1 SGHVS, CDR2 FNYEAQ. CDR3 loop: CASSLALSGAHSGANVLTF. DNA for the CDR3: TGTGCCAGCAGCTTAGCGCTGTCAGGTGCTCACTCTGGGGCCAACGTCCTGACTTTC.

This clone was recorded a few times. The chain links TRBV11-2 to TRBJ2-5; 10 bases map to TRBD2. The V segment lost 5 bases and the J segment 2 bases; nucleotides outside the gene matches: 2. In germline, CDR1 is SGHAT, CDR2 FQNNGV. The CDR3 loop spans 14 amino acids. CDR3 amino acids: CASSPSGGQETQYF. CDR3 coding DNA: TGTGCCAGCAGCCCTAGCGGGGGTCAAGAGACCCAGTACTTC.

The V call is TRBV25-1, the J call TRBJ2-5; possibly TRBD1 for D (6 bases). The J call is in doubt because the DNA end fits TRBJ2-7 better. Germline lookup yields CDR1 MGHDK and CDR2 SYGVNS. The CDR3 extends over 14 amino acids. For the CDR3, the DNA is TGTGCCAGCAGTGCTCGGACAGTTTCCTACGAGCAGTACTTC. Its protein product is CASSARTVSYEQYF.

The gene calls are TRBV7-9 and TRBJ2-1; D remains unclear. V was shortened by 5 bases and J by 2 bases, with 19 bases between the two germline ends. From germline, CDR1 is SEHNR and CDR2 FQNEAQ (reference sequence). The CDR3 loop spans 17 amino acids. CDR3 in amino acids: CASSPTAARQPYNEQFF. The CDR3 coding sequence is TGTGCCAGCAGCCCAACGGCGGCTAGGCAGCCCTACAATGAGCAGTTCTTC.

This clone has more than one count but fewer than ten. V usage is TRBV25-1 and J usage is TRBJ1-4; tentatively, D is TRBD1 (5 bases). Per germline, CDR1 MGHDK and CDR2 SYGVNS. The CDR3 contains 12 residues. The V and J ends lost 1 base and 8 bases respectively, with 5 bases between them. The CDR3 DNA sequence: TGTGCCAGCAGTGAATGGGGGGAAAAACTGTTTTTT. Its translation is CASSEWGEKLFF.

This clone appeared a few times. J is TRBJ2-1 and V is TRBV7-2, with 11 positions matching TRBD2. With 1 base clipped from V and 2 bases from J, the junction kept 10 bases outside the gene matches. The V gene's germline CDR1 is SGHTA and CDR2 FQGNSA. The CDR3 has 19 amino acids. The CDR3 DNA reads as TGTGCCAGCAGCTTAGTCGGAGCTAGCGGGAGGCGCCCCTACAATGAGCAGTTCTTC. This codes for CASSLVGASGRRPYNEQFF.

V is TRBV5-4 and J is TRBJ2-3; 10 nucleotides match TRBD2. The trim removed 2 bases at V and 1 base at J, leaving 1 base unmatched. The CDR3 covers 15 residues. Germline CDR1 SGHNT, CDR2 YYREEE (reference sequence). The chain's CDR3 is CASSLSGRGTDTQYF. The CDR3 nucleotides are TGTGCCAGCAGCTTAAGCGGGAGGGGCACAGATACGCAGTATTTT.

The V and J genes are TRBV14 and TRBJ1-2; D unclear. Germline V gives CDR1 SGHDN, CDR2 FVKESK. The CDR3 length is 13 residues. V dropped 2 bases and J dropped 1 base, with 5 bases sitting between them. Written as DNA, the CDR3 is TGTGCCAGCAGCCAACCAGATAACTATGGCTACACCTTC. Residues: CASSQPDNYGYTF.

This clone appeared a few times. This chain joins TRBV7-3 and TRBJ2-3; D unresolved. With 3 bases removed from V and 8 bases from J, the gap between germline ends came to 9 bases. Germline values: CDR1 SGHTA, CDR2 FQGTGA. This CDR3 spans 12 amino acids. Here the CDR3 reads CASSLVSGTQYF. CDR3 coding DNA: TGTGCCAGCAGCTTGGTTTCGGGTACGCAGTATTTT.

This clone was picked up a small number of times. The rearrangement joins TRBV18 to TRBJ2-5; D is unclear. The length of the CDR3 is 14 residues. The ends were cut back, 0 bases at V and 2 bases at J, with 7 bases in the middle. Germline V gene sequence: CDR1 KGHSH, CDR2 LQKENI. CDR3 DNA: TGTGCCAGCTCACCACCGTACTCACAAGAGACCCAGTACTTC. This codes for CASSPPYSQETQYF.

This clone was detected only a few times. The chain couples TRBV4-1 to TRBJ1-1, with D unresolved. Germline V lookup: CDR1 MGHRA, CDR2 YSYEKL. The CDR3 length is 14 residues. V shed 6 bases and J shed 5 bases, with 16 bases lying between them. DNA for the CDR3: TGCGCCAGCAGTCTACTTTTACGGCAAACTGAAGCTTTCTTT. It is translated as CASSLLLRQTEAFF.

This chain links TRBV13 with TRBJ2-4; D call uncertain. Germline CDR1 is PRHDT and CDR2 is FYEKMQ (reference sequence). This CDR3 comprises 21 residues. Trimming pared 0 bases from V and 2 bases from J, leaving 26 bases between. DNA of the CDR3: TGTGCCAGCAGCTTAGGGGCGCGATACGAGGTACACGTCCGAACCAAAAACATTCAGTACTTC. Protein: CASSLGARYEVHVRTKNIQYF. Full variable domain (remainder filled in from reference TRBV13 and TRBJ2-4): AAGVIQSPRHLIKEKRETATLKCYPIPRHDTVYWYQQGPGQDPQFLISFYEKMQSDKGSIPDRFSAQQFSDYHSELNMSSLELGDSALYFCASSLGARYEVHVRTKNIQYFGAGTRLSVL.

The chain combines TRBV30 with TRBJ1-2, with TRBD1 identical over 7 bases. With V trimmed by 4 bases and J by 4 bases, 6 bases remained unmatched. The length of the CDR3 is 13 residues. Germline assignment: CDR1 GTSNPN and CDR2 SVGIG (reference sequence). DNA of the CDR3: TGTGCCTGGAAGGGGGCAGGTCGCTATGGCTACACCTTC. Amino acid sequence: CAWKGAGRYGYTF.

This clone was recorded many times. The V and J genes are TRBV9 and TRBJ2-7, with a weak D call TRBD1 (6 bases). In germline, CDR1 is SGDLS, CDR2 YYNGEE. The CDR3 runs to 14 residues. Trimming removed 0 bases at V and 5 bases at J, with 12 bases between. In DNA, the CDR3 is TGTGCCAGCAGCGTAGCCCCGAAGGGGGACGAGCAGTACTTC. Its protein product is CASSVAPKGDEQYF.

This clone came up a few times. J is TRBJ1-2 and V is TRBV27; TRBD1 is a possible D gene (6 bases). Germline V gene sequence: CDR1 MNHEY, CDR2 SMNVEV (reference sequence). The CDR3 covers 12 residues. Trimming removed 5 bases at V and 7 bases at J, with 11 bases between. This CDR3 reads CASSPQQGGYTF. CDR3 nucleotide sequence: TGTGCCAGCAGTCCCCAACAGGGTGGCTACACCTTC.

This clone turned up a few times. The V and J genes are TRBV7-2 and TRBJ1-1; no firm D call. V lost 1 base to trimming and J lost 4 bases, with 10 bases between them. This CDR3 is built from 14 residues. CDR1 SGHTA and CDR2 FQGNSA come from the germline V gene. DNA of the CDR3: TGTGCCAGCAGCTTAGGGATTTGGTCCACTGAAGCTTTCTTT. Translating it yields CASSLGIWSTEAFF.

V gene TRBV10-3 combines with J gene TRBJ2-7; 7 nucleotides match TRBD1. The V gene end was trimmed by 0 bases and the J gene end by 4 bases; junction bases not matched to a gene: 6. CDR1 ENHRY and CDR2 SYGVKD come from the germline V gene. The CDR3 covers 15 residues. The CDR3 sequence is CAISESRTGGYEQYF. Written as DNA, the CDR3 is TGTGCCATCAGTGAGTCCAGGACAGGAGGTTACGAGCAGTACTTC.

The chain joins TRBV29-1 to TRBJ2-5; no definite D call. V lost 7 bases, J lost 5 bases, and 20 bases lay in between. The germline gives CDR1 SQVTM, CDR2 ANQGSEA. The CDR3 sequence is 14 residues long. In DNA, the CDR3 is TGCAGCGGTGATTGGCCCACCGGTTGGGAGACCCAGTACTTC. Amino acid sequence: CSGDWPTGWETQYF.